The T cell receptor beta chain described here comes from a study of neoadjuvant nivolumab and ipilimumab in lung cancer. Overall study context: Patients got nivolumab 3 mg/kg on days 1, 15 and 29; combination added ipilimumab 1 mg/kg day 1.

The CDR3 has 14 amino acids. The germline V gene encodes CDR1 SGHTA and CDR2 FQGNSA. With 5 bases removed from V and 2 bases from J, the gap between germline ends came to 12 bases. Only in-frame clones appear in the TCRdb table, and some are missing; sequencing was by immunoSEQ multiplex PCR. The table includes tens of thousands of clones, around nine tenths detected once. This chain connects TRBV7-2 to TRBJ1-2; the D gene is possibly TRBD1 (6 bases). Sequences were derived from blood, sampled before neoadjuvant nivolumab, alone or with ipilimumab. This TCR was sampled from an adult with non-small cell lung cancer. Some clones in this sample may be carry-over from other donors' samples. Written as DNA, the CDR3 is TGTGCCAGCAGCCCAACCGGGGGCAACTATGGCTACACCTTC. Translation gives CASSPTGGNYGYTF.